Below, 32 T cell receptor beta chains from the same sample are listed, as sequenced in a study of blood T cells in healthy people across ages. PCR was performed a second time for roughly 7 to 11 cycles using a sample-barcoded 5' primer and a J-beta primer mix. One entry per CDR3 protein results from TCRdb running MiXCR on the 5' RACE reads. The data contain over a million distinct CDR3 sequences, less than 25% of them seen just once; the ten biggest clones take up 0.65% to 0.75%. This same sample was also part of a study on T cells of mothers and their children.

The sequenced material came from blood. Every receptor here comes from a girl aged 2-10 years in good health.

This rearrangement joins TRBV4-2 to TRBJ2-6; D is possibly TRBD1 (7 bases). Trimming pared 5 bases from V and 3 bases from J, leaving 14 bases between. Germline V lookup: CDR1 LGHNA, CDR2 YNFKEQ. This CDR3 has 16 residues. The CDR3: CASSTEGAGGANVLTF. The CDR3 DNA is TGTGCCAGCAGCACGGAGGGGGCAGGTGGGGCCAACGTCCTGACTTTC.

This clonotype appeared a few times. The V and J genes are TRBV29-1 and TRBJ1-4; D is unclear. CDR1 is SQVTM, CDR2 ANQGSEA, per germline. V gave up 6 bases and J gave up 4 bases, with 21 bases separating them. The CDR3 extends over 16 amino acids. The CDR3 sequence is CSVALLKDGFNEKLFF. For the CDR3, the DNA is TGCAGCGTCGCTCTCCTCAAGGACGGTTTTAATGAAAAACTGTTTTTT. The full variable domain, completed using reference TRBV29-1 and TRBJ1-4, is SAVISQKPSRDICQRGTSLTIQCQVDSQVTMMFWYRQQPGQSLTLIATANQGSEATYESGFVIDKFPISRPNLTFSTLTVSNMSPEDSSIYLCSVALLKDGFNEKLFFGSGTQLSVL.

This clonotype has more than one count but fewer than ten. This chain joins TRBV15 and TRBJ2-1; no reliable D call. V shed 0 bases and J shed 0 bases, with 6 bases lying between them. Germline V CDR1 and CDR2: LNHNV, YYDKDF (reference sequence). The length of the CDR3 is 15 residues. The CDR3 coding sequence is TGTGCCACCAGCAGAGAGAGGAGCTCCTACAATGAGCAGTTCTTC. Translating it yields CATSRERSSYNEQFF.

This clonotype came up a few times. The V gene is TRBV9, the J gene TRBJ2-3; a weak D match, TRBD2 (5 bases). With 0 bases removed from V and 0 bases from J, the gap between germline ends came to 11 bases. The CDR3 spans 16 residues. Germline CDR1 is SGDLS and CDR2 is YYNGEE. The CDR3, as DNA: TGTGCCAGCAGCGTAGTTGCGCGGACTAGCACAGATACGCAGTATTTT. This gives the protein CASSVVARTSTDTQYF.

The V and J genes are TRBV7-2 and TRBJ2-5; the D gene is possibly TRBD1 (5 bases). The J call may be mistaken, given a closer DNA end match to TRBJ2-7. This CDR3 is built from 13 residues. Germline V lookup: CDR1 SGHTA, CDR2 FQGNSA. This CDR3 reads CASSFMGRYEQYF. The CDR3 bases are TGTGCCAGCAGCTTTATGGGGCGCTACGAGCAGTACTTC.

This sequence joins TRBV13 and TRBJ1-2, with D perhaps TRBD1 (6 bases). The CDR3 loop spans 19 amino acids. Per the germline V gene, CDR1 is PRHDT and CDR2 is FYEKMQ (reference sequence). V was pared by 1 base and J by 4 bases, with 25 bases between. The CDR3, as DNA: TGTGCCAGCAGCTTAGCCGCGGGAAGGATGGGGGGCAGTTTCTATGGCTACACCTTC. This codes for CASSLAAGRMGGSFYGYTF.

As regards this clonotype: The junction does not match germline at one end; this may be a read error. The V call is TRBV29-1, the J call TRBJ1-2, with D uncertain. There are 11 residues in the CDR3. The germline V gene encodes CDR1 SQVTM and CDR2 ANQGSEA. CDR3 sequence reads: CNVQALYGYTF. The CDR3 DNA reads TGCAACGTTCAGGCCCTTTATGGCTACACCTTC.

The chain joins TRBV12-3 or TRBV12-4 to TRBJ2-7; 9 positions match TRBD2. V lost 3 bases, J lost 8 bases, and 11 bases stayed unmatched. CDR3 length: 15 amino acids. CDR3 bases: TGTGCCAGCAGTTTGGCAGCGGGAGGCAGTGAAAAGCAGTACTTC. Residues: CASSLAAGGSEKQYF.

This clonotype was picked up a small number of times. V gene TRBV20-1 combines with J gene TRBJ2-5; D unclear. The germline V gene has CDR1 DFQATT and CDR2 SNEGSKA (reference sequence). Trimming removed 7 bases at V and 2 bases at J, with 11 bases between. The CDR3 contains 12 residues. The CDR3 loop reads CSVETFQETQYF. For the CDR3, the DNA is TGCAGTGTTGAGACGTTTCAAGAGACCCAGTACTTC.

This clonotype occurred once. J is TRBJ2-5 and V is TRBV12-3 or TRBV12-4, with TRBD1 identical over 7 bases. V shed 6 bases and J 0 bases; nucleotides not matched to a gene: 7. The CDR3 is 15 amino acids. The CDR3 loop reads CASSYFGQDQETQYF. The CDR3 nucleotides read TGTGCCAGCAGCTACTTCGGACAGGACCAAGAGACCCAGTACTTC.

This rearrangement joins TRBV20-1 to TRBJ2-5; TRBD2 might be the D (7 bases). CDR3 size: 16 residues. V was shortened by 1 base and J by 2 bases, with 17 bases between the two germline ends. The V gene's germline CDR1 is DFQATT and CDR2 SNEGSKA (reference sequence). CDR3 in amino acids: CSARGAGEGGQETQYF. The CDR3 DNA reads TGCAGTGCTAGAGGAGCTGGGGAGGGGGGGCAAGAGACCCAGTACTTC.

The chain uses TRBV6-9 and TRBJ2-7; tentative D call: TRBD1 (5 bases). The CDR3 contains 16 residues. V lost 8 bases and J lost 0, with 20 bases in between. CDR1 is MNHGY, CDR2 SVAAGI, per germline. The chain's CDR3 is CASANGAIPSSYEQYF. In DNA, the CDR3 is TGTGCCAGCGCTAATGGGGCGATACCTAGCTCCTACGAGCAGTACTTC.

This clonotype was recorded a few times. This chain connects TRBV2 to TRBJ2-1, with 8 bases aligning to TRBD1. The germline gives CDR1 SNHLY, CDR2 FYNNEI. V shed 6 bases, J shed 7 bases, and the junction held 2 bases outside the gene matches. The CDR3 loop spans 12 amino acids. CDR3 in DNA: TGTGCCAGCAGCGACAGGGGAAATGAGCAGTTCTTC. Encoded protein: CASSDRGNEQFF.

The chain is built from TRBV20-1 and TRBJ2-3, with 7 bases identical to TRBD1. Germline CDR1 reads DFQATT; CDR2 reads SNEGSKA (reference sequence). V lost 5 bases and J lost 3; bases outside the gene matches: 11. This CDR3 spans 15 amino acids. CDR3 in DNA: TGCAGTGCTGGGAGAGGCGACAGGGCAACAGATACGCAGTATTTT. Encoded protein: CSAGRGDRATDTQYF.

The CDR3 here is CASSLDRGPYNEQFF. In nucleotides, the CDR3 is TGCGCCAGCAGCCTAGACAGGGGGCCGTATAATGAGCAGTTCTTC. The V gene is TRBV5-1, the J gene TRBJ2-1, with 10 positions matching TRBD1. The CDR3 extends over 15 amino acids. CDR1 and CDR2 (germline): SGHRS, YFSETQ. The ends lost 4 bases at V and 7 bases at J; junction bases unmatched: 8.

This clonotype was observed a few times. The chain uses TRBV18 and TRBJ1-1; D not resolved. The CDR3 is made up of 15 amino acids. CDR1 KGHSH and CDR2 LQKENI come from the germline V gene. V lost 5 bases and J lost 1, with 14 bases in between. The chain's CDR3 is CASSSLPLGNTEAFF. DNA of the CDR3: TGTGCCAGCTCATCCCTACCGCTCGGGAACACTGAAGCTTTCTTT.

This chain uses TRBV5-5 with TRBJ2-3; the D gene is possibly TRBD2 (6 bases). The V gene lost 1 base and the J gene lost 6 bases, with 9 bases spanning the gap. This CDR3 contains 13 residues. The germline V gene encodes CDR1 SGHKS and CDR2 YYEKEE (reference sequence). The DNA for the CDR3 is TGTGCCAGCAGCTTGTCGGGGGAGGATACGCAGTATTTT. It is translated as CASSLSGEDTQYF.

The gene calls are TRBV21-1 and TRBJ2-7; the D call of TRBD1 is as the table states it, not checked on the DNA. TRBV21-1 is termed a pseudogene. CDR3 length equals 18 residues. DNA for the CDR3: TGTGCCAGCAGCAAAGACGGGGGACGGGACATTTCGGCCTACGAGCAGTACTTC. This sequence encodes CASSKDGGRDISAYEQYF.

This clonotype turned up a few times. V gene TRBV5-6 combines with J gene TRBJ2-4, with a weak D call TRBD1 (6 bases). Germline V gene data show CDR1 as SGHDT and CDR2 as YYEEEE. The CDR3 is made up of 13 amino acids. Trimming took off 4 bases at V and 5 bases at J, with 10 bases between the two ends. The CDR3 DNA reads TGTGCCAGCAGCCCGGGACAAGAAAACATTCAGTACTTC. This gives the protein CASSPGQENIQYF. The entire variable domain, with the rest obtained from reference TRBV5-6 and TRBJ2-4, is as follows: DAGVTQSPTHLIKTRGQQVTLRCSPKSGHDTVSWYQQALGQGPQFIFQYYEEEERQRGNFPDRFSGHQFPNYSSELNVNALLLGDSALYLCASSPGQENIQYFGAGTRLSVL.

The chain uses TRBV3-1 and TRBJ2-2; D unclear. The V end lost 0 bases, the J end lost 6 bases, and 11 bases lay between the germline ends. CDR3 length: 15 residues. Germline lookup yields CDR1 LGHDT and CDR2 YNNKEL (reference sequence). CDR3 sequence reads: CASSQERVRAGELFF. CDR3 in DNA: TGTGCCAGCAGCCAAGAACGGGTTCGCGCCGGGGAGCTGTTTTTT.

With respect to this clonotype: Germline and junction disagree at one end, which may indicate a read error. For the CDR3, the DNA is TGTGCCAGCCGTTTACAGGGCGTGGAGCAGTACTTC. Translating it yields CASRLQGVEQYF. V is TRBV28 and J is TRBJ2-7; a possible D gene is TRBD1 (6 bases). Looked up from germline, CDR1 is MDHEN and CDR2 is SYDVKM. This CDR3 spans 12 amino acids.

This clonotype was observed a few times. The rearrangement uses TRBV11-2 and TRBJ1-4, with 7 bases fitting TRBD1. The CDR3 length is 16 residues. Trimming at V came to 5 bases and at J to 4 bases, leaving 10 bases not matched to a gene. The germline V gene encodes CDR1 SGHAT and CDR2 FQNNGV. The CDR3 nucleotides are TGTGCCAGCAGCAGCTCCGGGACAGCCTATAATGAAAAACTGTTTTTT. Translated: CASSSSGTAYNEKLFF.

The chain recombines TRBV13 with TRBJ2-3, with TRBD2 matching over 7 bases. This CDR3 has 17 amino acids. In germline, CDR1 is PRHDT, CDR2 FYEKMQ (reference sequence). Germline trimming cut 0 bases from V and 1 base from J; bases unmatched to any gene: 7. Written as DNA, the CDR3 is TGTGCCAGCAGCTTAGGGGCTAGCGGAGCCGGCACAGATACGCAGTATTTT. This sequence encodes CASSLGASGAGTDTQYF.

The CDR3: CAISERASGNTIYF. As DNA, the CDR3 is TGTGCCATCAGTGAACGGGCTTCTGGAAACACCATATATTTT. This rearrangement joins TRBV10-3 to TRBJ1-3; D unresolved. Trimming pared 3 bases from V and 1 base from J, leaving 7 bases between. Germline loops: CDR1 ENHRY, CDR2 SYGVKD. There are 14 residues in the CDR3.

The V call is TRBV6-6, the J call TRBJ1-4; 9 bases agree with TRBD1. The CDR3 is 12 amino acids. From germline, CDR1 is MNHNY and CDR2 SVGAGI (reference sequence). The trim removed 8 bases at V and 10 bases at J, leaving 5 bases unmatched. The CDR3 nucleotides are TGTGCCAGCCTGGGACAGGGCCCAAAACTGTTTTTT. Translated: CASLGQGPKLFF.

The sample holds a few counts of this clonotype. This chain uses TRBV9 with TRBJ1-5; TRBD1 is a possible D gene (6 bases). The CDR3 covers 15 residues. V was shortened by 0 bases and J by 9 bases, with 16 bases between the two germline ends. The germline V gene has CDR1 SGDLS and CDR2 YYNGEE. The CDR3 loop reads CASSVEGTPSWPQHF. In nucleotides, the CDR3 is TGTGCCAGCAGCGTAGAGGGGACACCATCATGGCCCCAGCATTTT. The full variable domain, completed using reference TRBV9 and TRBJ1-5, is DSGVTQTPKHLITATGQRVTLRCSPRSGDLSVYWYQQSLDQGLQFLIQYYNGEERAKGNILERFSAQQFPDLHSELNLSSLELGDSALYFCASSVEGTPSWPQHFGDGTRLSIL.

The chain links TRBV9 to TRBJ2-7; tentatively, D is TRBD2 (6 bases). Deletions cut 3 bases from V and 2 bases from J, with 15 bases between. The CDR3 contains 15 residues. Germline CDR1 SGDLS, CDR2 YYNGEE. CDR3 nucleotide sequence: TGTGCCAGCAGCGCTTCCGGGACTGGTCCCTACGAGCAGTACTTC. Translated: CASSASGTGPYEQYF.

This clonotype was seen a few times. V usage is TRBV20-1 and J usage is TRBJ2-5; D gene ambiguous. The J call is doubtful: the DNA matches TRBJ2-1 better. Germline CDR1 is DFQATT and CDR2 is SNEGSKA (reference sequence). CDR3 length equals 13 residues. CDR3 sequence (DNA): TGCAGTGCTAGAGATCTAGTCGGCAATGAGCAGTTCTTC. It specifies CSARDLVGNEQFF.

The rearrangement uses TRBV5-1 and TRBJ2-1, with a possible D match to TRBD1 (6 bases). The length of the CDR3 is 14 residues. The V end was cut by 2 bases, the J end by 6 bases, with 12 bases between. Germline assignment: CDR1 SGHRS and CDR2 YFSETQ. The CDR3 sequence: CASSLLDSGNEQFF. CDR3 in DNA: TGCGCCAGCAGCTTACTGGACAGCGGCAATGAGCAGTTCTTC.

This clonotype showed up just a few times. The gene calls are TRBV12-3 or TRBV12-4 and TRBJ2-1; TRBD1 or TRBD2 may be the D gene (6 bases each). The CDR3 is 14 amino acids. Trimming took 10 bases from V and 3 from J, leaving 16 bases between them. CDR3 region: CATQWGAYYNEQFF. The CDR3 bases are TGTGCCACCCAGTGGGGGGCCTACTACAATGAGCAGTTCTTC.

This chain uses TRBV3-1 with TRBJ2-3, with D possibly matching TRBD2 (6 bases). The CDR3 is 16 amino acids. Trimming pared 1 base from V and 4 bases from J, leaving 15 bases between. In germline, CDR1 is LGHDT, CDR2 YNNKEL (reference sequence). CDR3 sequence: CASSQGTGAGPDTQYF. Written as DNA, the CDR3 is TGTGCCAGCAGCCAAGGAACGGGAGCGGGCCCAGATACGCAGTATTTT.

The chain carries TRBV7-9 and TRBJ1-5; D call uncertain. This CDR3 is built from 15 residues. V was shortened by 2 bases and J by 2 bases, with 10 bases between the two germline ends. Germline lookup yields CDR1 SEHNR and CDR2 FQNEAQ (reference sequence). As DNA, the CDR3 is TGTGCCAGCAGCTTAAATGGTAAGGGCAATCAGCCCCAGCATTTT. Translated: CASSLNGKGNQPQHF. Full variable domain (outside the CDR3, taken from reference TRBV7-9 and TRBJ1-5): DTGVSQNPRHKITKRGQNVTFRCDPISEHNRLYWYRQTLGQGPEFLTYFQNEAQLEKSRLLSDRFSAERPKGSFSTLEIQRTEQGDSAMYLCASSLNGKGNQPQHFGDGTRLSIL.